The next 27 T cell receptor beta chains were all read from a single sample in a study of PD-1 blockade in classical Hodgkin lymphoma. The time point is: cycle 4 day 1 (C4D1), after five to seven weeks of nivolumab. Patients all relapsed after autologous stem cell transplantation, and there was variation in brentuximab vedotin exposure. The assay was immunoSEQ multiplex PCR, and TCRdb's table has in-frame clones only and misses some. The table lists 8,000 or so clones, 80% to 85% of them singletons. Material: peripheral blood mononuclear cells (PBMCs), obtained before the fourth cycle of nivolumab. The receptors come from a human donor with classical Hodgkin lymphoma.

J is TRBJ2-7 and V is TRBV4-1, with 15 bases identical to TRBD2. From germline, CDR1 is MGHRA and CDR2 YSYEKL. V shed 3 bases, J shed 3 bases, and the junction held 3 bases outside the gene matches. The CDR3 has 16 residues. The CDR3: CASSHQGLAGGYEQYF. CDR3 nucleotide sequence: TGCGCCAGCAGCCACCAGGGACTAGCGGGGGGCTACGAGCAGTACTTC.

This chain links TRBV27 with TRBJ2-5; 7 bases are a match to TRBD1. V trimming: 3 bases; J trimming: 5 bases; junction bases outside the gene matches: 3. CDR1 is MNHEY, CDR2 SMNVEV, per germline (reference sequence). The CDR3 length is 13 residues. CDR3 sequence: CASSFRGSETQYF. The DNA of the CDR3 is TGTGCCAGCAGTTTCAGGGGGTCTGAGACCCAGTACTTC.

This chain connects TRBV10-2 to TRBJ2-1; D may correspond to TRBD1 or TRBD2 (5 bases each). This CDR3 is 15 amino acids long. Germline V gene lookup returns CDR1 WSHSY and CDR2 SAAADI. Trimming left V 3 bases short and J 6 bases short, with 15 bases between. CDR3 sequence (DNA): TGCGCCAGCAGTGAATTTGGGACCTCTGGCAATGAGCAGTTCTTC. Protein: CASSEFGTSGNEQFF.

This chain connects TRBV5-6 to TRBJ1-3; TRBD1 agrees at 8 bases. CDR1 and CDR2 (germline): SGHDT, YYEEEE. The CDR3 runs 17 residues. V gave up 5 bases and J gave up 0 bases; unmatched junction bases: 10. This CDR3 is CASSPTGQGFSGNTIYF. The CDR3 nucleotides read TGTGCCAGCAGTCCAACCGGACAGGGCTTCTCTGGAAACACCATATATTTT.

This clone was detected once. V and J are TRBV30 and TRBJ2-1; tentatively, D is TRBD2 (6 bases). Germline CDR1 reads GTSNPN; CDR2 reads SVGIG (reference sequence). The CDR3 has 14 amino acids. V was pared by 2 bases and J by 0 bases, with 8 bases between. The CDR3 region is CAWSYGSSYNEQFF. The CDR3 DNA sequence: TGTGCCTGGAGTTACGGGAGCTCCTACAATGAGCAGTTCTTC. Supplemented by reference TRBV30 and TRBJ2-1, the full variable domain reads SQTIHQWPATLVQPVGSPLSLECTVEGTSNPNLYWYRQAAGRGLQLLFYSVGIGQISSEVPQNLSASRPQDRQFILSSKKLLLSDSGFYLCAWSYGSSYNEQFFGPGTRLTVL.

V is TRBV9 and J is TRBJ2-3, with TRBD2 identical over 9 bases. The CDR3 has 16 residues. V lost 0 bases and J lost 1; bases outside the gene matches: 3. The V gene's germline CDR1 is SGDLS and CDR2 YYNGEE. The chain's CDR3 is CASSVVASGGTDTQYF. Here the CDR3 DNA reads TGTGCCAGCAGCGTAGTGGCTAGCGGGGGCACAGATACGCAGTATTTT.

This sequence joins TRBV18 and TRBJ2-2; D unclear. Per germline, CDR1 KGHSH and CDR2 LQKENI. Between the trimmed V and J ends, which lost 3 bases and 3 bases, there was a span of 5 bases. The length of the CDR3 is 13 residues. The CDR3 sequence: CASSPSDTGELFF. CDR3 sequence (DNA): TGTGCCAGCTCACCTAGTGACACCGGGGAGCTGTTTTTT.

The rearrangement links TRBV12-5 to TRBJ2-1; D is ambiguous. Trimming took 6 bases from V and 5 from J, leaving 8 bases between them. The CDR3 length is 12 residues. CDR1 and CDR2 (germline): LGHNT, FRNRAP. DNA for the CDR3: TGTGCTAGTGGCCCTCGGAACAATGAGCAGTTCTTC. Protein product: CASGPRNNEQFF.

The rearrangement joins TRBV6-5 to TRBJ1-5; D is possibly TRBD1 (6 bases). The CDR3 length is 13 residues. Looked up from germline, CDR1 is MNHEY and CDR2 is SVGAGI. V was cut by 10 bases and J by 2 bases, with 12 bases left in between. CDR3 protein: CATRGQGNQPQHF. The CDR3 DNA is TGTGCCACTCGGGGGCAGGGCAATCAGCCCCAGCATTTT.

The V gene is TRBV29-1, the J gene TRBJ2-5; 8 nucleotides agree with TRBD1. The CDR3 is 12 residues long. V lost 6 bases and J lost 4; bases outside the gene matches: 4. Germline CDR1 is SQVTM and CDR2 is ANQGSEA. The CDR3 loop is CSVPGTGETQYF. The CDR3 DNA is TGCAGCGTACCCGGGACAGGAGAGACCCAGTACTTC.

The chain has TRBV2 and TRBJ2-1; D might be TRBD2 (7 bases). Trimming stripped 5 bases from V and 3 bases from J, with 17 bases between. Germline V gene lookup returns CDR1 SNHLY and CDR2 FYNNEI. This CDR3 is built from 16 residues. In nucleotides, the CDR3 is TGTGCCAGCAGTTGGGGGGGCCCCATACTCTACAATGAGCAGTTCTTC. Translating it yields CASSWGGPILYNEQFF. Full variable domain (missing parts from reference TRBV2 and TRBJ2-1): EPEVTQTPSHQVTQMGQEVILRCVPISNHLYFYWYRQILGQKVEFLVSFYNNEISEKSEIFDDQFSVERPDGSNFTLKIRSTKLEDSAMYFCASSWGGPILYNEQFFGPGTRLTVL.

This chain connects TRBV28 to TRBJ1-5; no definite D call. V gave up 6 bases and J gave up 3 bases, with 12 bases separating them. In germline, CDR1 is MDHEN, CDR2 SYDVKM. The CDR3 is 14 residues long. CDR3 sequence (DNA): TGTGCCAGCAGCCGCGGACGGTTCAATCAGCCCCAGCATTTT. It codes for CASSRGRFNQPQHF.

This sequence joins TRBV18 and TRBJ1-5; D might be TRBD1 (6 bases). The V and J ends lost 3 bases and 4 bases respectively, with 10 bases between them. In germline, CDR1 is KGHSH, CDR2 LQKENI. This CDR3 comprises 14 residues. CDR3 residues: CASSPQDSNQPQHF. The CDR3 DNA reads TGTGCCAGCTCACCCCAGGACAGTAATCAGCCCCAGCATTTT. Full variable domain (outside the CDR3, taken from reference TRBV18 and TRBJ1-5): NAGVMQNPRHLVRRRGQEARLRCSPMKGHSHVYWYRQLPEEGLKFMVYLQKENIIDESGMPKERFSAEFPKEGPSILRIQQVVRGDSAAYFCASSPQDSNQPQHFGDGTRLSIL.

The chain is built from TRBV18 and TRBJ2-1, with TRBD2 matching 8 bases. V was clipped by 3 bases and J by 7 bases; unmatched bases: 11. The length of the CDR3 is 16 residues. Germline-derived CDR1 and CDR2 are KGHSH and LQKENI. CDR3 residues: CASSPGERGGMNEQFF. CDR3 bases: TGTGCCAGCTCACCTGGTGAACGGGGGGGCATGAATGAGCAGTTCTTC.

This clone was counted a single time. This chain joins TRBV2 and TRBJ1-5; D is perhaps TRBD1 (5 bases). CDR3 length: 13 residues. Germline loops: CDR1 SNHLY, CDR2 FYNNEI. V gave up 6 bases and J gave up 4 bases, with 10 bases separating them. CDR3 nucleotide sequence: TGTGCCAGCAGAGCAGGGTTAAATCAGCCCCAGCATTTT. Translation: CASRAGLNQPQHF.

This clone was recorded once. This rearrangement joins TRBV5-5 to TRBJ1-3; tentative D call: TRBD1 (5 bases). CDR1 and CDR2 from the germline V gene are SGHKS and YYEKEE (reference sequence). Trimming shortened V by 1 base and J by 0 bases, and 11 bases separated the two germline ends. The CDR3 is 16 residues long. The CDR3, as DNA: TGTGCCAGCAGCTTGACCAGGGCTGTCTCTGGAAACACCATATATTTT. It yields the protein CASSLTRAVSGNTIYF.

The rearrangement links TRBV19 to TRBJ1-6, with 9 bases aligning to TRBD1. V dropped 6 bases and J dropped 9; count of bases not matched to a gene: 9. This CDR3 spans 15 amino acids. Germline V CDR1 and CDR2: LNHDA, SQIVND (reference sequence). The CDR3 region is CASSILGTGFSPLHF. CDR3 DNA sequence: TGTGCCAGTAGCATACTCGGGACAGGGTTTTCACCCCTCCACTTT.

V and J are TRBV6-5 and TRBJ2-2; no clear D. CDR3 size: 11 residues. Germline CDR1 is MNHEY and CDR2 is SVGAGI. V dropped 4 bases and J dropped 7 bases, with 4 bases sitting between them. For the CDR3, the DNA is TGTGCCAGCAGTTCGGTCGGGGAGCTGTTTTTT. This encodes CASSSVGELFF.

This clone has more than one count but fewer than ten. Other DNA sequences in the sample encode the same CDR3. The CDR3 region is CASSSGGTYGLYEQYF. The CDR3 DNA sequence: TGTGCCAGCAGCTCAGGGGGGACCTATGGACTCTACGAGCAGTACTTC. The gene calls are TRBV7-2 and TRBJ2-7, with a weak D call TRBD1 (7 bases). The germline CDR1 and CDR2 sequences are SGHTA and FQGNSA. This CDR3 comprises 16 residues. V was cut by 4 bases and J by 3 bases, with 19 bases left in between.

For this clone: An end of the junction differs from the germline gene, which may be a read error. This rearrangement joins TRBV7-7 to TRBJ1-1; D uncertain. This CDR3 spans 13 amino acids. Looked up from germline, CDR1 is SSHAT and CDR2 is FNYEAQ (reference sequence). The CDR3 DNA sequence: TGTGCTAGCAGCTTATTCCGAGACACTGAAGCTTTCTTT. Translation: CASSLFRDTEAFF.

The genes are TRBV6-5 and TRBJ2-7; D not certain. Trimming removed 6 bases at V and 4 bases at J, with 7 bases between. This CDR3 is built from 11 residues. Per germline, CDR1 MNHEY and CDR2 SVGAGI. The CDR3 region has the DNA TGTGCCAGCAGCCTGTTTTACGAGCAGTACTTC. Its protein product is CASSLFYEQYF.

The chain carries TRBV28 and TRBJ2-1, with a weak D call TRBD2 (5 bases). The CDR3 runs to 13 residues. The germline CDR1 and CDR2 sequences are MDHEN and SYDVKM. V was trimmed by 5 bases and J by 9 bases, leaving 14 bases between them. Written as DNA, the CDR3 is TGTGCCAGCAGTACCCACTCGGGAACTGAGCAGTTCTTC. This gives the protein CASSTHSGTEQFF.

This chain links TRBV4-1 with TRBJ2-1; D gene ambiguous. The CDR3 extends over 12 amino acids. V was pared by 6 bases and J by 12 bases, with 15 bases between. Germline loops: CDR1 MGHRA, CDR2 YSYEKL. CDR3 sequence (DNA): TGCGCCAGCAGATTCGTCCCGGAGACGCAGTTCTTC. It specifies CASRFVPETQFF.

The genes are TRBV6-1 and TRBJ2-2; D gene unclear. Germline CDR1 and CDR2: MNHNS and SASEGT. The CDR3 sequence is 10 residues long. The V end was cut by 5 bases, the J end by 7 bases, with 2 bases between. The CDR3 DNA is TGTGCCAGCAGTCGCGGGGAGCTGTTTTTT. It yields the protein CASSRGELFF.

The chain employs TRBV18 and TRBJ2-4; 10 nucleotides line up with TRBD1. This CDR3 comprises 16 residues. V lost 2 bases, J lost 2 bases, and 3 bases stayed unmatched. CDR1 is KGHSH, CDR2 LQKENI, per germline. The CDR3 here is CASSPGQGVTKNIQYF. The CDR3 DNA is TGTGCCAGCTCACCAGGACAGGGGGTGACCAAAAACATTCAGTACTTC.

The chain uses TRBV6-6 and TRBJ1-2; 7 positions match TRBD1. The CDR3 extends over 13 amino acids. Germline V lookup: CDR1 MNHNY, CDR2 SVGAGI (reference sequence). After removal of 5 bases from V and 4 bases from J, the junction contained 4 bases not matched to a gene. The CDR3 sequence is CASSPGTVYGYTF. CDR3 sequence (DNA): TGTGCCAGCAGTCCCGGGACAGTCTATGGCTACACCTTC.

This rearrangement joins TRBV7-8 to TRBJ1-2, with D hard to call. Germline V gene data show CDR1 as SGHVS and CDR2 as FQNEAQ. The CDR3 is 13 residues long. V was shortened by 1 base and J by 8 bases, with 11 bases between the two germline ends. CDR3 sequence: CASSLDLNLGYTF. The CDR3 region has the DNA TGTGCCAGCAGCTTAGACCTGAACTTGGGCTACACCTTC. Complete variable domain (other parts from reference TRBV7-8 and TRBJ1-2): GAGVSQSPRYKVAKRGQDVALRCDPISGHVSLFWYQQALGQGPEFLTYFQNEAQLDKSGLPSDRFFAERPEGSVSTLKIQRTQQEDSAVYLCASSLDLNLGYTFGSGTRLTVV.